This T cell receptor beta chain was found in a study of cytomegalovirus exposure and HLA in healthy donors. General study results and limits: TCR beta sequences reportedly predicted most subjects' HLA-A and HLA-B alleles accurately. HLA alleles were associated with around 17,000 TCR beta sequences in a later analysis at 0.05 false discovery rate.

The PCR employed 60 Vbeta primers together with 13 Jbeta primers. The table came from immunoSEQ multiplex PCR; TCRdb's copy has only in-frame clones and leaves some out. The sample carries 90,000 to 120,000 clones, approximately 81% recorded once. The CDR3 is made up of 17 amino acids. It was healthy bone marrow donors who served as donors. For this clone: The antigen remains unidentified.

The source material was PBMCs. V is TRBV21-1 and J is TRBJ2-7; no check of the table's D call, TRBD2, against the DNA was made. TRBV21-1 counts as a pseudogene. This sequence originates from a female donor in good health and CMV-seropositive. The CDR3 spells CASSYPPTSGNTYEQYF. The CDR3 DNA sequence: TGTGCCAGCAGTTACCCTCCTACTAGCGGGAATACCTACGAGCAGTACTTC.